Below are 24 T cell receptor beta chains sequenced from a single sample in a study of blood T cell repertoires in COVID-19. Produced via immunoSEQ multiplex PCR; TCRdb's table is partial and in-frame only. The data hold 120,000 to 150,000 clones, with less than 90% observed a single time. Sequenced material: peripheral blood. The receptors originated from a human donor in a cohort sampled during active COVID-19.

This chain connects TRBV19 to TRBJ2-3, with TRBD1 matching 8 bases. With 3 bases clipped from V and 5 bases from J, the junction kept 4 bases outside the gene matches. CDR3 length: 14 residues. The germline V gene encodes CDR1 LNHDA and CDR2 SQIVND (reference sequence). CDR3 region: CASSMQGAGDTQYF. Here the CDR3 DNA reads TGTGCCAGTAGTATGCAGGGGGCAGGAGATACGCAGTATTTT.

The CDR3 protein is CAISGGGNRGEYGYTF. The CDR3 bases are TGTGCCATCAGCGGAGGGGGAAACAGGGGGGAGTATGGCTACACCTTC. V usage is TRBV10-3 and J usage is TRBJ1-2, with 8 positions matching TRBD1. Germline V gene sequence: CDR1 ENHRY, CDR2 SYGVKD. This CDR3 spans 16 amino acids. Trimming cost V 6 bases and J 5 bases; bases outside gene matches: 14.

The chain has TRBV19 and TRBJ2-7, with 8 positions matching TRBD1. The CDR3 runs to 15 residues. Germline CDR1 is LNHDA and CDR2 is SQIVND (reference sequence). Trimming cost V 3 bases and J 4 bases; bases outside gene matches: 8. The chain's CDR3 is CASSIGAGGVYEQYF. As DNA, the CDR3 is TGTGCCAGTAGTATCGGGGCAGGGGGCGTTTACGAGCAGTACTTC.

The J gene is TRBJ2-4, the V gene TRBV6-2 or TRBV6-3; the match to TRBD1 covers 11 bases. With V trimmed by 6 bases and J by 6 bases, 7 bases remained unmatched. Germline assignment: CDR1 MNHEY and CDR2 SVGEGT. This CDR3 has 15 amino acids. Here the CDR3 reads CASSSGQGGINIQYF. The CDR3 nucleotides are TGTGCCAGCAGCTCGGGACAGGGGGGCATAAACATTCAGTACTTC.

This rearrangement joins TRBV12-5 to TRBJ2-1; 9 bases are a match to TRBD2. Losses at the gene ends were 6 bases for V and 5 bases for J; bases not matched to a gene: 5. CDR3 length equals 14 residues. Germline loops: CDR1 LGHNT, CDR2 FRNRAP. Here the CDR3 DNA reads TGTGCTAGTGGCCGAGCGGGGGGCAACAATGAGCAGTTCTTC. Translated, it gives CASGRAGGNNEQFF.

This chain connects TRBV15 to TRBJ2-3; TRBD2 matches 7 bases. There are 15 residues in the CDR3. With V trimmed by 5 bases and J by 1 base, 6 bases remained unmatched. The germline gives CDR1 LNHNV, CDR2 YYDKDF (reference sequence). The CDR3 loop is CATSDARGGTDTQYF. CDR3 bases: TGTGCCACCAGCGATGCCCGGGGGGGCACAGATACGCAGTATTTT.

The chain links TRBV6-5 to TRBJ2-5; tentatively, D is TRBD1 (5 bases). Deletions cut 7 bases from V and 1 base from J, with 16 bases between. The CDR3 has 15 residues. Per germline, CDR1 MNHEY and CDR2 SVGAGI. The CDR3 nucleotides are TGTGCCAGCACTCTCCCAAGGGGCCCCCAAGAGACCCAGTACTTC. Protein product: CASTLPRGPQETQYF.

The chain recombines TRBV2 with TRBJ1-5, with 7 bases lining up with TRBD1. The junction had 14 bases not matched to a gene; V was cut back by 6 bases and J by 9 bases. Germline V gene data show CDR1 as SNHLY and CDR2 as FYNNEI. The CDR3 has 15 residues. CDR3 nucleotides: TGTGCCAGCAGAGAACGACAGGGAGCCCCACGGCCCCAGCATTTT. It yields the protein CASRERQGAPRPQHF.

The chain has TRBV6-5 and TRBJ1-1, with TRBD1 matching 11 bases. The CDR3 loop spans 14 amino acids. CDR1 MNHEY and CDR2 SVGAGI come from the germline V gene. Trimming removed 8 bases from V and 5 bases from J; junction bases left unmatched: 7. The CDR3 DNA reads TGTGCCAGCGGGGACAGGGGGAGAGGTACTGAAGCTTTCTTT. Amino acid sequence: CASGDRGRGTEAFF.

This chain uses TRBV27 with TRBJ2-6, with TRBD1 matching over 7 bases. The germline gives CDR1 MNHEY, CDR2 SMNVEV (reference sequence). The junction had 4 bases not matched to a gene; V was cut back by 6 bases and J by 2 bases. The CDR3 spans 15 residues. The CDR3 DNA sequence: TGTGCCAGCAGACCGGGGACAGCTGGGGCCAACGTCCTGACTTTC. It specifies CASRPGTAGANVLTF.

The chain has TRBV7-3 and TRBJ2-1; TRBD2 matches at 9 bases. Germline V lookup: CDR1 SGHTA, CDR2 FQGTGA. The CDR3 has 15 residues. J lost 8 bases, V lost 2 bases, and 7 bases had no gene match. The DNA for the CDR3 is TGTGCCAGCAGCTTAGATAGCGGGGGTGTCTATGAGCAGTTCTTC. Translated, it gives CASSLDSGGVYEQFF. Full variable domain (remainder filled in from reference TRBV7-3 and TRBJ2-1): GAGVSQTPSNKVTEKGKYVELRCDPISGHTALYWYRQSLGQGPEFLIYFQGTGAADDSGLPNDRFFAVRPEGSVSTLKIQRTERGDSAVYLCASSLDSGGVYEQFFGPGTRLTVL.

The chain carries TRBV6-5 and TRBJ1-1; 9 nucleotides align to TRBD1. The CDR3 has 14 residues. Losses at the gene ends were 4 bases for V and 5 bases for J; bases not matched to a gene: 5. Germline V gives CDR1 MNHEY, CDR2 SVGAGI. For the CDR3, the DNA is TGTGCCAGCAGTTCGGGACAGGGAGTTACTGAAGCTTTCTTT. Protein product: CASSSGQGVTEAFF.

The chain couples TRBV7-9 to TRBJ2-7; D is unresolved. V was clipped by 4 bases and J by 0 bases, with 10 bases between them. CDR1 is SEHNR, CDR2 FQNEAQ, per germline (reference sequence). There are 14 residues in the CDR3. As DNA, the CDR3 is TGTGCCAGCAGCTCCGACTTCGGCTCCTACGAGCAGTACTTC. This gives the protein CASSSDFGSYEQYF.

A single count supports this clone. The chain joins TRBV10-3 to TRBJ1-4, with a weak D call TRBD1 (5 bases). The CDR3 runs 13 residues. The V end lost 6 bases, the J end lost 4 bases, and 9 bases lay between the germline ends. Germline loops: CDR1 ENHRY, CDR2 SYGVKD. CDR3 sequence reads: CAISVGGNEKLFF. The DNA for the CDR3 is TGTGCCATCAGCGTGGGGGGTAATGAAAAACTGTTTTTT.

The rearrangement joins TRBV19 to TRBJ1-5; TRBD1 matches at 7 bases. CDR3 length: 16 residues. With V trimmed by 7 bases and J by 6 bases, 15 bases remained unmatched. The germline V gene has CDR1 LNHDA and CDR2 SQIVND (reference sequence). CDR3 residues: CASTYGDRAWGQPQHF. The CDR3 nucleotides are TGTGCCAGTACTTACGGAGACAGGGCTTGGGGTCAGCCCCAGCATTTT. Full variable domain (rest looked up from reference TRBV19 and TRBJ1-5): DGGITQSPKYLFRKEGQNVTLSCEQNLNHDAMYWYRQDPGQGLRLIYYSQIVNDFQKGDIAEGYSVSREKKESFPLTVTSAQKNPTAFYLCASTYGDRAWGQPQHFGDGTRLSIL.

CDR3 in DNA: TGTGCCAGCTCACCAACGACTAGCGGGGGGGGATCCTACGAGCAGTACTTC. The encoded protein is CASSPTTSGGGSYEQYF. The rearrangement joins TRBV18 to TRBJ2-7; TRBD2 agrees at 14 bases. V lost 2 bases to trimming and J lost 1 base; unmatched junction nucleotides: 4. The germline V gene encodes CDR1 KGHSH and CDR2 LQKENI. The CDR3 has 17 residues.

The chain links TRBV7-8 to TRBJ2-1; D is perhaps TRBD2 (5 bases). Trimming shortened V by 5 bases and J by 4 bases, and 15 bases separated the two germline ends. CDR3 length equals 15 residues. Germline CDR1 and CDR2: SGHVS and FQNEAQ. CDR3 in amino acids: CASSLSGVGYNEQFF. The CDR3 bases are TGTGCCAGCAGCCTCAGCGGAGTGGGTTACAATGAGCAGTTCTTC.

V is TRBV5-1 and J is TRBJ2-2; 10 nucleotides align to TRBD1. Germline CDR1 reads SGHRS; CDR2 reads YFSETQ. The CDR3 is 16 residues long. V shed 6 bases and J 6 bases; nucleotides not matched to a gene: 11. The CDR3 DNA is TGCGCCAGCAACCTAGGGGACAGGGGAAATCCCGGGGAGCTGTTTTTT. The encoded protein is CASNLGDRGNPGELFF. Full variable domain (missing parts from reference TRBV5-1 and TRBJ2-2): KAGVTQTPRYLIKTRGQQVTLSCSPISGHRSVSWYQQTPGQGLQFLFEYFSETQRNKGNFPGRFSGRQFSNSRSEMNVSTLELGDSALYLCASNLGDRGNPGELFFGEGSRLTVL.

This sequence joins TRBV5-1 and TRBJ1-1, with TRBD1 matching over 8 bases. The CDR3 is 17 amino acids. The germline V gene has CDR1 SGHRS and CDR2 YFSETQ. The junction had 8 bases not matched to a gene; V was cut back by 0 bases and J by 1 base. CDR3: CASSLEGQVTRNTEAFF. The CDR3 DNA follows: TGCGCCAGCAGCTTGGAGGGACAGGTGACCCGGAACACTGAAGCTTTCTTT.

The chain combines TRBV7-2 with TRBJ1-1; 11 bases agree with TRBD1. J lost 5 bases, V lost 1 base, and 3 bases had no gene match. From germline, CDR1 is SGHTA and CDR2 FQGNSA. This CDR3 contains 15 residues. DNA for the CDR3: TGTGCCAGCAGCTTAGGGACAGGGGGCCAGACTGAAGCTTTCTTT. Residues: CASSLGTGGQTEAFF. Supplemented by reference TRBV7-2 and TRBJ1-1, the full variable domain reads GAGVSQSPSNKVTEKGKDVELRCDPISGHTALYWYRQSLGQGLEFLIYFQGNSAPDKSGLPSDRFSAERTGGSVSTLTIQRTQQEDSAVYLCASSLGTGGQTEAFFGQGTRLTVV.

The V gene is TRBV9, the J gene TRBJ1-2; no clear D. V dropped 2 bases and J dropped 4 bases, with 12 bases sitting between them. The CDR3 covers 14 residues. CDR1 and CDR2 from the germline V gene are SGDLS and YYNGEE. CDR3 DNA sequence: TGTGCCAGCAGCGTGGCGGCCAGATCCTATGGCTACACCTTC. It specifies CASSVAARSYGYTF.

In its sample, this clone was seen a few times. The chain employs TRBV7-8 and TRBJ1-2; D ambiguous. The length of the CDR3 is 14 residues. In germline, CDR1 is SGHVS, CDR2 FQNEAQ. V was cut by 1 base and J by 8 bases, with 14 bases left in between. In DNA form, the CDR3 reads TGTGCCAGCAGCTTAGTTCAAGGTGTTAGCGGCTACACCTTC. Amino acid sequence: CASSLVQGVSGYTF.

The V gene is TRBV5-6, the J gene TRBJ1-1; the match to TRBD1 covers 7 bases. CDR1 and CDR2 (germline): SGHDT, YYEEEE. The CDR3 contains 16 residues. The ends lost 5 bases at V and 1 base at J; junction bases unmatched: 11. The CDR3 DNA is TGTGCCAGCAGGAGTATTTGGAGGACAGGGAACACTGAAGCTTTCTTT. It translates to CASRSIWRTGNTEAFF.

V is TRBV5-6 and J is TRBJ2-3; tentatively, D is TRBD1 (5 bases). Germline CDR1 is SGHDT and CDR2 is YYEEEE. This CDR3 contains 13 residues. The V end lost 4 bases, the J end lost 4 bases, and 10 bases lay between the germline ends. Here the CDR3 reads CASSPTGADTQYF. The CDR3 DNA sequence: TGTGCCAGCAGCCCCACAGGAGCAGATACGCAGTATTTT.